The 22 T cell receptor beta chains listed next were all sequenced from one sample in a study of blood T cell repertoires in COVID-19 (dated by TCRdb to the early 2020s). The library was produced with the immunoSEQ multiplex PCR assay. TCRdb took over this immuneACCESS table, retaining in-frame rearrangements with V and J assigned. Such tables are incomplete; in checked studies, under half of the missing clones stem from an unresolved V gene, and the remainder is unexplained. The sample table records some 300,000 clones; around 90% of these occur just once. The ten largest clonotypes hold about 1% of the sample. The sample consisted of peripheral blood. These receptors were taken from a woman aged 40 to 50 with COVID-19, enrolled during active disease.

Only one count was recorded for this clone. The rearrangement links TRBV28 to TRBJ1-1; no clear D. CDR1 MDHEN and CDR2 SYDVKM come from the germline V gene. CDR3 size: 13 residues. Trimming removed 4 bases from V and 1 base from J, with 7 bases in between. As DNA, the CDR3 is TGTGCCAGCAGTTATCTAGGGAACACTGAAGCTTTCTTT. Translated, it gives CASSYLGNTEAFF.

The J gene is TRBJ2-1, the V gene TRBV4-1; 9 bases are a match to TRBD1. This CDR3 contains 15 residues. In germline, CDR1 is MGHRA, CDR2 YSYEKL. The junction had 5 bases not matched to a gene; V was cut back by 1 base and J by 7 bases. CDR3 residues: CASSQVGQGGNEQFF. CDR3 DNA: TGCGCCAGCAGCCAAGTGGGACAGGGAGGGAATGAGCAGTTCTTC.

This clone was seen only a few times. The chain uses TRBV25-1 and TRBJ2-7, with TRBD2 as a possible D gene (5 bases). Deletions cut 6 bases from V and 6 bases from J, with 12 bases between. Germline V gives CDR1 MGHDK, CDR2 SYGVNS. The CDR3 spans 12 residues. The DNA for the CDR3 is TGTGCCAGCAGCAGAGGTCGGGGCGAGCAGTACTTC. It specifies CASSRGRGEQYF.

The chain employs TRBV5-1 and TRBJ1-2; TRBD1 aligns across 10 bases. The CDR3 contains 16 residues. CDR1 and CDR2 (germline): SGHRS, YFSETQ. Trimming removed 3 bases from V and 5 bases from J; junction bases left unmatched: 10. The CDR3 sequence is CASSSTTGTGVYGYTF. CDR3 nucleotide sequence: TGCGCCAGCAGCTCAACAACCGGGACAGGGGTTTATGGCTACACCTTC.

This clone has only one observation. The V and J genes are TRBV4-2 and TRBJ1-5; D is ambiguous. Germline-derived CDR1 and CDR2 are LGHNA and YNFKEQ. This CDR3 comprises 13 residues. V was shortened by 0 bases and J by 6 bases, with 6 bases between the two germline ends. DNA of the CDR3: TGTGCCAGCAGCCAAGAGGCTCCTCAGCCCCAGCATTTT. Residues: CASSQEAPQPQHF.

J is TRBJ2-3 and V is TRBV7-3; 10 positions match TRBD2. The CDR3 runs to 15 residues. Germline V gives CDR1 SGHTA, CDR2 FQGTGA. V trimming: 5 bases; J trimming: 2 bases; junction bases outside the gene matches: 4. The CDR3 is CASSRSGGATDTQYF. DNA of the CDR3: TGTGCCAGCAGCAGAAGCGGGGGGGCCACAGATACGCAGTATTTT. The entire variable domain, with the rest obtained from reference TRBV7-3 and TRBJ2-3, is as follows: GAGVSQTPSNKVTEKGKYVELRCDPISGHTALYWYRQSLGQGPEFLIYFQGTGAADDSGLPNDRFFAVRPEGSVSTLKIQRTERGDSAVYLCASSRSGGATDTQYFGPGTRLTVL.

In its sample, this clone was seen a few times. The V gene is TRBV29-1, the J gene TRBJ2-7; D may be TRBD1 (6 bases). Germline CDR1 is SQVTM and CDR2 is ANQGSEA. The CDR3 sequence is 13 residues long. V lost 1 base, J lost 1 base, and 8 bases lay in between. The CDR3 loop reads CSVEGTVSYEQYF. The CDR3 DNA reads TGCAGCGTTGAAGGGACAGTTTCCTACGAGCAGTACTTC.

The chain combines TRBV5-6 with TRBJ2-4; D remains ambiguous. The V end was cut by 0 bases, the J end by 2 bases, with 12 bases between. CDR3 length equals 16 residues. CDR1 is SGHDT and CDR2 is YYEEEE in the germline V gene. CDR3 sequence (DNA): TGTGCCAGCAGCTTGGGCGGCAGACTCACCAAAAACATTCAGTACTTC. Its protein product is CASSLGGRLTKNIQYF.

This chain uses TRBV5-1 with TRBJ2-5; D not certain. This CDR3 is 11 amino acids long. The germline V and J ends were trimmed by 5 bases and 7 bases, with 9 bases remaining between them. Germline V CDR1 and CDR2: SGHRS, YFSETQ. CDR3 in DNA: TGCGCCAGCAGGGGCGTCGCGACCCAGTACTTC. This translates into CASRGVATQYF.

The chain is built from TRBV2 and TRBJ2-7, with D maybe TRBD2 (5 bases). This CDR3 has 14 residues. Deletions cut 1 base from V and 3 bases from J, with 10 bases between. From germline, CDR1 is SNHLY and CDR2 FYNNEI. CDR3 amino acids: CASSEGGKVYEQYF. CDR3 DNA: TGTGCCAGCAGTGAAGGAGGGAAAGTCTACGAGCAGTACTTC. The entire variable domain, with the rest obtained from reference TRBV2 and TRBJ2-7, is as follows: EPEVTQTPSHQVTQMGQEVILRCVPISNHLYFYWYRQILGQKVEFLVSFYNNEISEKSEIFDDQFSVERPDGSNFTLKIRSTKLEDSAMYFCASSEGGKVYEQYFGPGTRLTVT.

This chain connects TRBV19 to TRBJ1-1; D not certain. Germline-derived CDR1 and CDR2 are LNHDA and SQIVND (reference sequence). V dropped 7 bases and J dropped 6 bases, with 21 bases sitting between them. CDR3 length: 15 amino acids. CDR3 sequence (DNA): TGTGCCAGTAAGATCCGCGGGAGTAGAACAGCTGAAGCTTTCTTT. This sequence encodes CASKIRGSRTAEAFF.

The chain carries TRBV5-4 and TRBJ2-1, with D unresolved. Germline V gene lookup returns CDR1 SGHNT and CDR2 YYREEE (reference sequence). The V and J ends lost 0 bases and 2 bases respectively, with 12 bases between them. The CDR3 loop spans 16 amino acids. This chain's CDR3 is CASSLALSATYNEQFF. CDR3 nucleotide sequence: TGTGCCAGCAGCTTGGCCCTAAGCGCTACCTACAATGAGCAGTTCTTC.

This chain joins TRBV7-3 and TRBJ2-3, with a possible D match to TRBD2 (7 bases). The V gene's germline CDR1 is SGHTA and CDR2 FQGTGA. The CDR3 covers 15 residues. V was cut by 5 bases and J by 2 bases, with 14 bases left in between. The chain's CDR3 is CASSPLGGPTDTQYF. CDR3 in DNA: TGTGCCAGCAGCCCACTGGGGGGGCCCACAGATACGCAGTATTTT.

This chain links TRBV7-8 with TRBJ2-7, with a possible D match to TRBD1 (5 bases). Trimming pared 3 bases from V and 3 bases from J, leaving 21 bases between. The CDR3 covers 17 residues. Germline CDR1 reads SGHVS; CDR2 reads FQNEAQ. The CDR3 region has the DNA TGTGCCAGCAGCTTTAGAGCCAGCAGGGAAGGATTCTACGAGCAGTACTTC. This gives the protein CASSFRASREGFYEQYF.

This chain joins TRBV10-3 and TRBJ1-2, with 8 bases fitting TRBD1. There are 14 residues in the CDR3. Losses at the gene ends were 2 bases for V and 4 bases for J; bases not matched to a gene: 3. Germline CDR1 and CDR2: ENHRY and SYGVKD. The chain's CDR3 is CAISEDRGTYGYTF. DNA of the CDR3: TGTGCCATCAGTGAGGACAGGGGAACCTATGGCTACACCTTC.

Only a few counts were recorded for this clone. The genes are TRBV5-1 and TRBJ1-1, with 7 bases lining up with TRBD1. Germline V lookup: CDR1 SGHRS, CDR2 YFSETQ. V shed 4 bases and J 1 base; nucleotides not matched to a gene: 4. The CDR3 is 14 residues long. The CDR3 here is CASSPDRENTEAFF. CDR3 coding DNA: TGCGCCAGCAGCCCCGACAGGGAGAACACTGAAGCTTTCTTT.

V is TRBV11-2 and J is TRBJ1-3; a weak D match, TRBD1 (6 bases). CDR3 length: 15 residues. Germline V gene data show CDR1 as SGHAT and CDR2 as FQNNGV. Trimming cost V 3 bases and J 7 bases, with 16 bases left between them. In DNA, the CDR3 is TGTGCCAGCAGCTTCCAGGGGATCTGGAGGAACACCATATATTTT. Its protein is CASSFQGIWRNTIYF.

There are a few counts of this clone. The rearrangement uses TRBV27 and TRBJ2-1; 8 bases match TRBD1. CDR1 is MNHEY, CDR2 SMNVEV, per germline (reference sequence). The J segment lost 4 bases and the V segment lost 6 bases, leaving 8 bases of the junction unmatched. The CDR3 contains 15 residues. The CDR3 region is CASSPDRGGYNEQFF. CDR3 nucleotide sequence: TGTGCCAGCAGCCCCGACAGGGGAGGATACAATGAGCAGTTCTTC.

The chain has TRBV28 and TRBJ2-1, with D possibly TRBD1 on 6 matching bases. In germline, CDR1 is MDHEN, CDR2 SYDVKM. V shed 10 bases and J shed 9 bases, with 13 bases lying between them. The CDR3 has 11 amino acids. The CDR3: CATRGAPEQFF. The CDR3 DNA follows: TGTGCCACCAGGGGCGCTCCTGAGCAGTTCTTC.

The chain combines TRBV28 with TRBJ2-7; 10 bases fit TRBD2. V lost 8 bases to trimming and J lost 3 bases; unmatched junction nucleotides: 10. The V gene's germline CDR1 is MDHEN and CDR2 SYDVKM. This CDR3 is 15 amino acids long. CDR3 in DNA: TGTGCCAGCGGTCCGGGACTAGCGCGTTACTACGAGCAGTACTTC. As protein: CASGPGLARYYEQYF.

The chain recombines TRBV11-3 with TRBJ2-5; 7 nucleotides align to TRBD2. Germline CDR1 is SGHNT and CDR2 is YENEEA. The CDR3 sequence is 15 residues long. Trimming at V came to 1 base and at J to 2 bases, leaving 4 bases not matched to a gene. The chain's CDR3 is CASSLGGGVQETQYF. CDR3 DNA sequence: TGTGCCAGCAGCTTAGGGGGGGGTGTACAAGAGACCCAGTACTTC.

V and J are TRBV28 and TRBJ1-5; TRBD1 aligns across 9 bases. The germline CDR1 and CDR2 sequences are MDHEN and SYDVKM. V was pared by 6 bases and J by 6 bases, with 6 bases of the junction left unmatched. The CDR3 spans 14 residues. Written as DNA, the CDR3 is TGTGCCAGCAGCTCGACAGGGGGAACTCAGCCCCAGCATTTT. Translation gives CASSSTGGTQPQHF.